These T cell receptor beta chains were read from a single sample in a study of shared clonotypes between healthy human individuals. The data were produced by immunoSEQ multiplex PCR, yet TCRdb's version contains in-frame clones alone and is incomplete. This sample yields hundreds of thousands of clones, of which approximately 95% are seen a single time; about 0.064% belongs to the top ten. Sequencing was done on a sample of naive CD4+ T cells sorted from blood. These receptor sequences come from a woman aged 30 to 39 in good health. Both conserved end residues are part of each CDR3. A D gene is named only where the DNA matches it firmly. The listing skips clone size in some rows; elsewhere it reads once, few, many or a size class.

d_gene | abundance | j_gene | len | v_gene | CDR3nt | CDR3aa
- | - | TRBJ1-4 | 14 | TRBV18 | TGTGCCAGCGCCCCGCCTGCAACTAATGAAAAACTGTTTTTT | CASAPPATNEKLFF
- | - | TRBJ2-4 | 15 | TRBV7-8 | TGTGCCAGCAGCCAATCAGGGGGAGGCCAAAACATTCAGTACTTC | CASSQSGGGQNIQYF
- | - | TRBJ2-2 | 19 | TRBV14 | TGTGCCAGCAGCCAAAAGCTCCCTCGGGGGCTATTGAACACCGGGGAGCTGTTTTTT | CASSQKLPRGLLNTGELFF
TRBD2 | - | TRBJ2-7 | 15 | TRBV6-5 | TGTGCCAGCAGACGAATTAACGGACTAGCGGGCGAGCAGTACTTC | CASRRINGLAGEQYF
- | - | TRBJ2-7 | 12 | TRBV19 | TGTGTCCCTCTACCGACCCCCTACGAGCAGTACTTC | CVPLPTPYEQYF
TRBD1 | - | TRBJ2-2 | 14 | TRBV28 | TGTGCCAGCAGGCTCGACAGGGGGCCCGGGGAGCTGTTTTTT | CASRLDRGPGELFF
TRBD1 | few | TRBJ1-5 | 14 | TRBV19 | TGTGCCAGTAGTATAGAACAGGGGTACCAGCCCCAGCATTTT | CASSIEQGYQPQHF
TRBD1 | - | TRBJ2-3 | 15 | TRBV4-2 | TGTGCCAGCAGCCAAAGACAGGGCACTACAGATACGCAGTATTTT | CASSQRQGTTDTQYF
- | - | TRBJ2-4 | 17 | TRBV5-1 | TGCGCCAGCAGCTTGGGTCTGGACAGAATAGCCAAAAACATTCAGTACTTC | CASSLGLDRIAKNIQYF
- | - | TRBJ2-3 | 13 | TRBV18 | TGTGCCAGCTCACCCACTAGCACAGATACGCAGTATTTT | CASSPTSTDTQYF
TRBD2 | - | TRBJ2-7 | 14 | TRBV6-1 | TGTGCCAGCAGTGATCGGGGGGTAGGTGACGAGCAGTACTTC | CASSDRGVGDEQYF
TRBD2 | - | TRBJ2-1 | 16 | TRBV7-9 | TGTGCCAGCAGCTCGCCCCCTAGCGGGAGCAGGAATGAGCAGTTCTTC | CASSSPPSGSRNEQFF
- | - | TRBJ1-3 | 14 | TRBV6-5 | TGTGCCAGCAGGGGAACAGGGTCTGGAAACACCATATATTTT | CASRGTGSGNTIYF
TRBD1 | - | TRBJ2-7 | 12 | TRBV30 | TGTGCCGGGGACAGGGTCGCCTACGAGCAGTACTTC | CAGDRVAYEQYF
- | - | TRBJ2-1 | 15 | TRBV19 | TGTGCCAGTCGCTCAGGTGCTAGCTCCTACAATGAGCAGTTCTTC | CASRSGASSYNEQFF
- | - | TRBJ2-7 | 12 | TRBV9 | TGTGCCAGCAGCGTAGTTCGTCATAAGCAGTACTTC | CASSVVRHKQYF
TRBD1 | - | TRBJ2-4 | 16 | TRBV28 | TGTGCCAGCAGTTTGTCCAGGGGGCTGGCCAAAAACATTCAGTACTTC | CASSLSRGLAKNIQYF
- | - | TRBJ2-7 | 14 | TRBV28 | TGTGCCAGCACCGAGGACAGACTAATAGACGAGCAGTACTTC | CASTEDRLIDEQYF
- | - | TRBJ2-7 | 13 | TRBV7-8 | TGTGCCAGCAGCTTCGAGCGGAGTTACGAGCAGTACTTC | CASSFERSYEQYF
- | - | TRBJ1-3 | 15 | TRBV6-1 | TGTGCCAGCAGTGGGCCGGACGGATCTGGAAACACCATATATTTT | CASSGPDGSGNTIYF
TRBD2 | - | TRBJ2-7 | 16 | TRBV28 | TGTGCCAGCAGTTTACCACACCTTGGACTAGCCTCCGAGCAGTACTTC | CASSLPHLGLASEQYF
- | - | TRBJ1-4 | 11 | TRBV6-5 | TGTGCCAGCAGTTACGAGAGATTACTGTTTTTT | CASSYERLLFF
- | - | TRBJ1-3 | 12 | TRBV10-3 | TGTGCCATCAGTGGACAGGGAAACACCATATATTTT | CAISGQGNTIYF
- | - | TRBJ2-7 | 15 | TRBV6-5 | TGTGCCAGCAGTTTCCTGAGCGGAACGCCATACGAGCAGTACTTC | CASSFLSGTPYEQYF
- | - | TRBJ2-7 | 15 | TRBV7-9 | TGTGCCAGCAGCCTGTTTGGTGCAGGGCCCTACGAGCAGTACTTC | CASSLFGAGPYEQYF
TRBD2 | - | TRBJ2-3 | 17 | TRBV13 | TGTGCCAGCCGCAAATTTACGGGACTAGGTAGCACAGATACGCAGTATTTT | CASRKFTGLGSTDTQYF
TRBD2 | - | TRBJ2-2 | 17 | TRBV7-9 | TGTGCCAGCAGCTCCGGACTAGCGGGAGCCAACACCGGGGAGCTGTTTTTT | CASSSGLAGANTGELFF
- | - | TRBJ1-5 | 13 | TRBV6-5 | TGTGCCAGCAGTTACTCGATCCGGCAGCCCCAGCATTTT | CASSYSIRQPQHF
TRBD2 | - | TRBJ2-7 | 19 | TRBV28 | TGTGCCAGCAGTTTTATACTCAGACTAGCGGGAGGGGTTTCCTACGAGCAGTACTTC | CASSFILRLAGGVSYEQYF
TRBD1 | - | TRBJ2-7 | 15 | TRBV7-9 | TGTGCCAGCAGCTTAGGGGGGCAGGGGGCCTACGAGCAGTACTTC | CASSLGGQGAYEQYF
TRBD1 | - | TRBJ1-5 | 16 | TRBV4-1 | TGCGCCAGCAGCCAAACGGACAGGGGGGACAATCAGCCCCAGCATTTT | CASSQTDRGDNQPQHF
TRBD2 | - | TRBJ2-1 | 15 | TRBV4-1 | TGCGCCAGCAGCCAACTAGCGGGGATCTACAATGAGCAGTTCTTC | CASSQLAGIYNEQFF
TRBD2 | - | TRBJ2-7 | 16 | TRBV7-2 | TGTGCCAGCAGCAAAAGACTAGCGGGAGTCAGGTACGAGCAGTACTTC | CASSKRLAGVRYEQYF
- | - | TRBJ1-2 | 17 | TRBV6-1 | TGTGCCAGCAGTGAAGCGCGAATTTGGCAGGGCCCCTTTGGCTACACCTTC | CASSEARIWQGPFGYTF
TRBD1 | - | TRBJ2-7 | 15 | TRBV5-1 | TGCGCCAGCAGCCAGGTGACAGGGGTAGCCTACGAGCAGTACTTC | CASSQVTGVAYEQYF
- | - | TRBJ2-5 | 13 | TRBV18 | TGTGCCAGCTCTAAGGTCGTCCTAGAGACCCAGTACTTC | CASSKVVLETQYF
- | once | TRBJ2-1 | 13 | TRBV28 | TGTGCCAGCAGTTCCGCTCCCTACAATGAGCAGTTCTTC | CASSSAPYNEQFF
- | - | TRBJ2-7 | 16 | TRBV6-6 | TGTGCCAGCAGTGGTCCGGGAGAAGGGCCCTCCTACGAGCAGTACTTC | CASSGPGEGPSYEQYF
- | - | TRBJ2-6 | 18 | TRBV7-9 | TGTGCCAGCAGCTTAGGTTCTGGAACTCGCTCTGGGGCCAACGTCCTGACTTTC | CASSLGSGTRSGANVLTF
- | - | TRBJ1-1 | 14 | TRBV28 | TGTGCCAGCAGTTTATGGGCAGGGAACACTGAAGCTTTCTTT | CASSLWAGNTEAFF
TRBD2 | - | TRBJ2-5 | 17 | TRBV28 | TGTGCCAGCAGTTTAGTCCAGACTAGCGGGAGAGGAAAGACCCAGTACTTC | CASSLVQTSGRGKTQYF
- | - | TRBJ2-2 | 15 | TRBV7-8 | TGCGCCAGCAGCCCGCAAGTAGGGCGCGCCGGGGAGCTGTTTTTT | CASSPQVGRAGELFF
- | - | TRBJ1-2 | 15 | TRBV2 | TGTGCCAGCAGTGATATTTTGGGGGGGACGTTTGGCTACACCTTC | CASSDILGGTFGYTF
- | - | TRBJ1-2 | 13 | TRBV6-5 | TGTGCCAGCAGTTACGGGGGGAACTATGGCTACACCTTC | CASSYGGNYGYTF
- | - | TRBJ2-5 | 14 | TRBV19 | TGTGCCAGTAGTGCCTGGACACATCAAGAGACCCAGTACTTC | CASSAWTHQETQYF
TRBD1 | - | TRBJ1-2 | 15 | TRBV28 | TGTGCCAGCAGAATTTCGAGGGGGCCTAACTATGGCTACACCTTC | CASRISRGPNYGYTF
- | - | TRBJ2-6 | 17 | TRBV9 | TGTGCCAGCAGCGTCCTCCCGGACCGCTCTGGGGCCAACGTCCTGACTTTC | CASSVLPDRSGANVLTF
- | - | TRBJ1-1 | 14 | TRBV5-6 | TGTGCCAGCAGCAAGTTTAAGGACAGACCGTCAGCTTTCTTT | CASSKFKDRPSAFF
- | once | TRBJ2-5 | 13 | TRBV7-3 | TGTGCCAGCAGCTCAACATACCAAGAGACCCAGTACTTC | CASSSTYQETQYF
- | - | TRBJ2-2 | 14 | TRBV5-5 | TGTGCCAGCAGCTTGGCATCAAACACCGGGGAGCTGTTTTTT | CASSLASNTGELFF
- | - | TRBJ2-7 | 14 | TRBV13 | TGTGCCAGCAGCCCACGGGACTTATCCTACGAGCAGTACTTC | CASSPRDLSYEQYF
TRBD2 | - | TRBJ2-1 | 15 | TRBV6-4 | TGTGCCAGCAGGCGGGAGCCGAGCTCCTACAATGAGCAGTTCTTC | CASRREPSSYNEQFF
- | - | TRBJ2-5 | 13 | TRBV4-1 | TGCGCCAGCAGCCAGTTCCAAAAGGAGACCCAGTACTTC | CASSQFQKETQYF
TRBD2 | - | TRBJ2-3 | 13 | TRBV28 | TGTGCTTGCAAGCGGGAGCCGTCAGATACGCAGTATTTT | CACKREPSDTQYF
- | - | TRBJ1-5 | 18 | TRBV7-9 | TGTGCCAGCAGCTTAGCGCTCAGGTGGACAGTGAGCAATCAGCCCCAGCATTTT | CASSLALRWTVSNQPQHF